The 29 T cell receptor beta chains presented below share a single source sample, sequenced in a study of T-cell memory formation after mild COVID-19. TCRdb independently ran MiXCR on the 5' RACE reads; one entry per CDR3 protein. The sample lists about 300,000 distinct CDR3 sequences, around 19% occurring once. The sequenced material came from PBMCs or a T cell subset sorted from them (not recorded which). These receptors were taken from a young man who had mild COVID-19 (a few samples of this study predate the infection). Cell type and time point are not known.

The table lists this clonotype with many counts. J is TRBJ2-6 and V is TRBV7-2; D might be TRBD1 or TRBD2, each matching 5 bases. CDR3 length: 15 amino acids. V gave up 7 bases and J gave up 1 base, with 11 bases separating them. Germline V gene sequence: CDR1 SGHTA, CDR2 FQGNSA. The CDR3 region has the DNA TGTGCCAGCACCTATTGGGGGTCTGGGGCCAACGTCCTGACTTTC. Translated, it gives CASTYWGSGANVLTF.

The gene calls are TRBV18 and TRBJ2-5; no reliable D call. The germline V gene has CDR1 KGHSH and CDR2 LQKENI. The CDR3 length is 12 residues. The V and J ends lost 2 bases and 5 bases respectively, with 6 bases between them. The CDR3 here is CASSPFRETQYF. The CDR3 bases are TGTGCCAGCTCACCATTCCGCGAGACCCAGTACTTC.

The chain links TRBV10-1 to TRBJ2-1; D call uncertain. Germline assignment: CDR1 WNHNN and CDR2 SYGVQD (reference sequence). V lost 6 bases and J 5 bases, leaving 8 bases between the germline ends. CDR3 length equals 12 residues. The CDR3 loop is CASSAADNEQFF. As DNA, the CDR3 is TGCGCCAGCAGCGCCGCAGACAATGAGCAGTTCTTC.

This clonotype turned up a few times. J is TRBJ2-5 and V is TRBV28; 8 bases fit TRBD1. The ends lost 11 bases at V and 4 bases at J; junction bases unmatched: 6. This CDR3 comprises 12 residues. CDR1 is MDHEN and CDR2 is SYDVKM in the germline V gene. CDR3 coding DNA: TGTGCCTGCGGGACAGGCGGAGAGACCCAGTACTTC. It translates to CACGTGGETQYF. The variable domain in full, with the rest retrieved from reference TRBV28 and TRBJ2-5, is DVKVTQSSRYLVKRTGEKVFLECVQDMDHENMFWYRQDPGLGLRLIYFSYDVKMKEKGDIPEGYSVSREKKERFSLILESASTNQTSMYLCACGTGGETQYFGPGTRLLVL.

CDR3 DNA sequence: TGTGCCAGCAGCTTAGATGTTCAGCCCCAGCATTTT. Its translation is CASSLDVQPQHF. The rearrangement uses TRBV7-2 and TRBJ1-5; no reliable D call. CDR3 length equals 12 residues. The V end was cut by 1 base, the J end by 6 bases, with 4 bases between. In germline, CDR1 is SGHTA, CDR2 FQGNSA. The entire variable domain, with the rest obtained from reference TRBV7-2 and TRBJ1-5, is as follows: GAGVSQSPSNKVTEKGKDVELRCDPISGHTALYWYRQSLGQGLEFLIYFQGNSAPDKSGLPSDRFSAERTGGSVSTLTIQRTQQEDSAVYLCASSLDVQPQHFGDGTRLSIL.

For this clonotype: A much larger clone differs by one base, so this may be a read error. Lacking the conserved final phenylalanine or tryptophan, this CDR3 likely reflects a read error. V usage is TRBV20-1 and J usage is TRBJ1-2; TRBD1 matches at 7 bases. Per germline, CDR1 DFQATT and CDR2 SNEGSKA (reference sequence). Trimming took 6 bases from V and 4 from J; bases not matched to a gene: 11. CDR3 size: 14 residues. CDR3 coding DNA: TGCAGTGCACCGACCTTTGACAGGGCCTATGGCTACACCTTA. This gives the protein CSAPTFDRAYGYTL.

This clonotype was seen a handful of times. This chain joins TRBV4-1 and TRBJ2-1; tentatively, D is TRBD2 (6 bases). The CDR3 totals 14 residues. The V gene lost 0 bases and the J gene lost 8 bases, with 11 bases spanning the gap. Germline lookup yields CDR1 MGHRA and CDR2 YSYEKL. The CDR3 DNA reads TGCGCCAGCAGCCAAGACGGGGGTTTGGATGAGCAGTTCTTC. It codes for CASSQDGGLDEQFF.

In its sample, this clonotype was seen a few times. CDR3 protein: CASSPVGALNEQYF. The CDR3 nucleotides read TGCGCCAGCAGCCCTGTGGGGGCGCTTAACGAGCAGTACTTC. This chain links TRBV5-1 with TRBJ2-7; a possible D gene is TRBD1 (6 bases). CDR3 length: 14 residues. Germline V gives CDR1 SGHRS, CDR2 YFSETQ. The V end was cut by 4 bases, the J end by 5 bases, with 16 bases between.

The CDR3 loop reads CASSTNYGYTF. The CDR3, as DNA: TGTGCCAGCAGTACTAACTATGGCTACACCTTC. J is TRBJ1-2 and V is TRBV28; D remains ambiguous. CDR1 MDHEN and CDR2 SYDVKM come from the germline V gene. The CDR3 is 11 residues long. V lost 5 bases, J lost 0 bases, and 1 base lay in between.

The V and J genes are TRBV5-1 and TRBJ2-3, with 10 nucleotides matching TRBD1. The CDR3 runs to 16 residues. Germline V gene sequence: CDR1 SGHRS, CDR2 YFSETQ. Trimming took 3 bases from V and 1 from J; bases not matched to a gene: 5. The CDR3 nucleotides are TGCGCCAGCAGCTCGACAGGGGGCTGGGGCACAGATACGCAGTATTTT. This gives the protein CASSSTGGWGTDTQYF.

This clonotype was counted ten times or more. The chain couples TRBV12-3 or TRBV12-4 to TRBJ2-7, with 7 bases matching TRBD1. This CDR3 has 13 amino acids. V lost 5 bases and J lost 6; bases outside the gene matches: 7. The CDR3 sequence is CASSLGTEAEQYV. CDR3 in DNA: TGTGCCAGCAGTCTGGGGACAGAGGCCGAGCAGTACGTC.

This clonotype was counted between two and nine times. The chain has TRBV10-3 and TRBJ1-1, with 9 bases aligning to TRBD1. The J segment lost 1 base and the V segment lost 8 bases, leaving 5 bases of the junction unmatched. CDR3 size: 14 residues. Germline loops: CDR1 ENHRY, CDR2 SYGVKD. DNA for the CDR3: TGTGCCATCTTGGCGACAGGGGGGAACACTGAAGCTTTCTTT. Translated, it gives CAILATGGNTEAFF.

The rearrangement links TRBV7-2 to TRBJ2-1; the D gene is possibly TRBD2 (6 bases). This CDR3 comprises 15 residues. Between the trimmed V and J ends, which lost 5 bases and 3 bases, there was a span of 14 bases. The germline V gene has CDR1 SGHTA and CDR2 FQGNSA. In nucleotides, the CDR3 is TGTGCCAGCAGCCGAGGGGACTTCGGCTACAATGAGCAGTTCTTC. Translated, it gives CASSRGDFGYNEQFF.

This rearrangement joins TRBV12-3 or TRBV12-4 to TRBJ1-1; D ambiguous. CDR3 length equals 13 residues. V shed 2 bases and J shed 8 bases, with 12 bases lying between them. The chain's CDR3 is CASSLYREQEAFF. In DNA form, the CDR3 reads TGTGCCAGCAGTTTATACCGTGAACAAGAAGCTTTCTTT.

The chain carries TRBV6-5 and TRBJ1-1; no clear D. Trimming shortened V by 0 bases and J by 4 bases, and 15 bases separated the two germline ends. Germline loops: CDR1 MNHEY, CDR2 SVGAGI. This CDR3 contains 16 residues. The CDR3 nucleotides read TGTGCCAGCAGTTACTCGTATGCCGCCGCGGGCACTGAAGCTTTCTTT. This gives the protein CASSYSYAAAGTEAFF.

The chain is built from TRBV12-3 or TRBV12-4 and TRBJ2-7, with TRBD2 matching over 13 bases. The CDR3 has 16 residues. J lost 5 bases, V lost 4 bases, and 8 bases had no gene match. DNA of the CDR3: TGTGCCAGCAGTTCCGGGACTAGCGGGGTCTGGAACGAGCAGTACTTC. Translating it yields CASSSGTSGVWNEQYF.

This clonotype occurred a few times. The chain couples TRBV7-9 to TRBJ2-1, with TRBD1 matching 10 bases. CDR3 length equals 16 residues. V dropped 5 bases and J dropped 5; count of bases not matched to a gene: 9. Germline CDR1 is SEHNR and CDR2 is FQNEAQ (reference sequence). The CDR3 reads CASSVTWDRGNNEQFF. CDR3 sequence (DNA): TGTGCCAGCAGCGTCACCTGGGACAGGGGTAACAATGAGCAGTTCTTC.

The gene calls are TRBV9 and TRBJ2-7, with D perhaps TRBD2 (6 bases). The V gene lost 0 bases and the J gene lost 2 bases, with 12 bases spanning the gap. The CDR3 length is 15 residues. Germline-derived CDR1 and CDR2 are SGDLS and YYNGEE. The CDR3 protein is CASSVASGVAYEQYF. The CDR3 nucleotides read TGTGCCAGCAGCGTAGCTTCGGGGGTGGCCTACGAGCAGTACTTC.

The chain is built from TRBV6-1 and TRBJ2-5, with 7 bases aligning to TRBD1. This CDR3 contains 13 residues. In germline, CDR1 is MNHNS, CDR2 SASEGT. Unmatched junction bases numbered 5, after V lost 5 bases and J lost 5 bases. The CDR3 sequence: CASSTGARETQYF. The CDR3 bases are TGTGCCAGCAGTACAGGGGCTAGGGAGACCCAGTACTTC.

This clonotype has a count of ten or more. The chain couples TRBV9 to TRBJ2-5; 11 bases are shared with TRBD2. Germline V gives CDR1 SGDLS, CDR2 YYNGEE. V was pared by 0 bases and J by 1 base, with 5 bases of the junction left unmatched. There are 17 residues in the CDR3. In nucleotides, the CDR3 is TGTGCCAGCAGCGTAGGGTCTAGCGGGGGGCGCCAAGAGACCCAGTACTTC. It is translated as CASSVGSSGGRQETQYF.

This chain uses TRBV4-3 with TRBJ2-2, with D perhaps TRBD2 (5 bases). V was pared by 4 bases and J by 6 bases, with 9 bases between. Germline values: CDR1 LGHNA, CDR2 YSLEER. The CDR3 is made up of 13 amino acids. The DNA of the CDR3 is TGCGCCAGCAGCCCAGCGGAGGCCGGGGAGCTGTTTTTT. Encoded protein: CASSPAEAGELFF.

In its sample, this clonotype was seen a few times. V gene TRBV10-3 combines with J gene TRBJ2-1; no clear D. Trimming removed 10 bases at V and 4 bases at J, with 14 bases between. Germline CDR1 ENHRY, CDR2 SYGVKD. The CDR3 runs to 13 residues. The DNA for the CDR3 is TGTGCCACGCTCACCCCACTATACAATGAGCAGTTCTTC. Translated, it gives CATLTPLYNEQFF.

This clonotype was detected only a few times. The chain employs TRBV12-3 or TRBV12-4 and TRBJ2-5; D remains unclear. The V and J ends lost 7 bases and 5 bases respectively, with 14 bases between them. The CDR3 extends over 13 amino acids. For the CDR3, the DNA is TGTGCCAGCACGCGCCGGACGGAGGAGACCCAGTACTTC. Encoded protein: CASTRRTEETQYF.

This chain links TRBV7-9 with TRBJ2-2; 13 bases fit TRBD2. The CDR3 runs 17 residues. V lost 5 bases and J lost 6; bases outside the gene matches: 9. Germline CDR1 reads SEHNR; CDR2 reads FQNEAQ (reference sequence). The CDR3 DNA reads as TGTGCCAGCAGCGACGGACTAGCGGGGGTCAACTCCGGGGAGCTGTTTTTT. Translating it yields CASSDGLAGVNSGELFF.

This clonotype has only a few counts. V is TRBV4-3 and J is TRBJ2-3, with 9 bases that match TRBD2. The CDR3 runs to 17 residues. The ends lost 4 bases at V and 4 bases at J; junction bases unmatched: 12. Germline assignment: CDR1 LGHNA and CDR2 YSLEER. Here the CDR3 reads CASSRATAGGLPDTQYF. The CDR3 bases are TGCGCCAGCAGCCGCGCAACGGCGGGGGGGCTTCCAGATACGCAGTATTTT.

The sample holds a few counts of this clonotype. The rearrangement uses TRBV20-1 and TRBJ1-5; TRBD1 might be the D (6 bases). V was pared by 6 bases and J by 2 bases, with 14 bases between. Germline V CDR1 and CDR2: DFQATT, SNEGSKA (reference sequence). This CDR3 has 14 amino acids. The CDR3 coding sequence is TGCAGTGCCTGGACGGGGGCGGGCAATCAGCCCCAGCATTTT. Its protein is CSAWTGAGNQPQHF.

This clonotype was counted only a few times. V is TRBV28 and J is TRBJ2-2, with 7 bases that match TRBD1. Trimming took 4 bases from V and 1 from J; bases not matched to a gene: 3. Looked up from germline, CDR1 is MDHEN and CDR2 is SYDVKM. The CDR3 is 15 amino acids. This CDR3 reads CASSSTGENTGELFF. CDR3 in DNA: TGTGCCAGCAGTTCAACAGGGGAGAACACCGGGGAGCTGTTTTTT.

This clonotype was observed a few times. The V and J genes are TRBV20-1 and TRBJ2-7; D may be TRBD1 or TRBD2 (5 bases each). The CDR3 runs 14 residues. The ends were cut back, 6 bases at V and 0 bases at J, with 15 bases in the middle. CDR1 is DFQATT and CDR2 is SNEGSKA in the germline V gene (reference sequence). The CDR3 DNA reads as TGCAGTGCCCGAGGGGCGGAGACCTCCTACGAGCAGTACGTC. Protein sequence: CSARGAETSYEQYV.

Only a few counts were recorded for this clonotype. The junction departs from germline at one end; a sequencing error may be responsible. The chain joins TRBV7-9 to TRBJ2-1; 11 nucleotides agree with TRBD2. The CDR3 is made up of 15 amino acids. Germline loops: CDR1 SEHNR, CDR2 FQNEAQ (reference sequence). CDR3 sequence reads: CASSIAGGTLNEQFF. CDR3 coding DNA: TGTGCCAGCAGCATAGCGGGGGGGACCCTGAATGAGCAGTTCTTC. Using reference TRBV7-9 and TRBJ2-1 for the parts outside the CDR3, the full variable domain is DTGVSQNPRHKITKRGQNVTFRCDPISEHNRLYWYRQTLGQGPEFLTYFQNEAQLEKSRLLSDRFSAERPKGSFSTLEIQRTEQGDSAMYLCASSIAGGTLNEQFFGPGTRLTVL.